This T cell receptor beta chain stems from a study of blood T cell repertoires in COVID-19 (dated by TCRdb to about 2020). In the study overall: The collaborator samples originated in the United States, Italy and Spain and spanned the acute and convalescent phases of COVID-19. Where available, HLA class I and class II types were taken from metadata supplied by the sample provider and were not determined by assay-based typing. The sample metadata nearly always contained a de-identified subject ID, COVID-19 status, age in years and sex. The repertoires were made available in a free public database intended to serve as a resource for research on the immune response to SARS-CoV-2. The prospective study material was composed of cDNA or gDNA derived from T cells, B-cell-depleted T cells, or PBMCs. The samples were drawn from two sources: the first 160 participants of the ongoing ImmuneRACE study, and some 1,300 subjects contributed by 6 global collaborators. The dataset comprised deeply sampled blood TCRbeta repertoires from subjects exposed to, actively infected with, or recovered from COVID-19.

The immunoSEQ Assay, a bias-controlled multiplex PCR, was used to amplify TCRbeta CDR3 regions from genomic DNA. The authors' pipeline ran thus. The number of nucleated cells in each sample was estimated by amplification of reference gene primers within the assay. To quantify the absolute abundance of each unique TCRbeta CDR3 rearrangement, sequence reads were collapsed and filtered. For each sample, productive Simpson clonality was calculated as the square root of Simpson's diversity index over productive rearrangements. The table was pulled from immuneACCESS by TCRdb, which kept in-frame rearrangements only. Such tables lose some clones; where checked, under half of the loss comes from unresolved V genes, and the rest has no known cause. V, J and clone size reflect that table, while D and trimming were determined from the DNA. The sample table holds about 250,000 clones, of which about 80% were seen once. Less than 5.5% of the sample lies in the top ten.

Each collaborating institution followed its own protocols to collect whole blood in K2EDTA tubes. For TCRbeta analysis, collaborators shipped samples as frozen whole blood, isolated PBMCs, or DNA extracted from either of those sample types. What the research found in general, with its limitations: Clinical and demographic metadata were provided uncurated, with the amount varying by source and participant.

The CDR3 contains 17 residues, cysteine and phenylalanine counted. Here the CDR3 DNA is all that survives: 51 bases in frame from base 1. V gives up 0 bases and J gives up 1 base, and the segment between their germline ends measures 10 bases. CDR1 and CDR2, looked up from the germline V gene, are KGHSH and LQKENI. As regards this clone: Its cognate antigen has yet to be identified. No qualities accompany the bases; no much larger clone lies one base away.

The chain employs TRBV18 and TRBJ1-6, with the D gene not confidently named. The sample was peripheral blood. The sequence derives from a man over 45 with active or convalescent COVID-19. The CDR3 corresponds to CASSPPGSGSYNSPLHF. The sequenced DNA: TGTGCCAGCTCACCACCCGGGAGTGGGTCCTATAATTCACCCCTCCACTTT.